This is a list of T cell receptor beta chains from one sample in a study of blood T cell repertoires in COVID-19. The table came from immunoSEQ multiplex PCR; TCRdb's copy has only in-frame clones and leaves some out. In the table there are some 40,000 clones, around 83% of which are singletons. The specimen sequenced was peripheral blood. The receptors shown here come from a woman older than 75 with acute or convalescent COVID-19. Both conserved end residues are part of each CDR3. A D gene is named only where the DNA matches it firmly. Clone size appears in some rows only: once, few, many, or a class for an expanded clone.

CDR3 protein: CAWSPLTLGNTEAFF; V gene: TRBV30; clone size: .; D gene: .; J gene: TRBJ1-1
CDR3 protein: CASSPRGRNTEAFF; V gene: TRBV6-2/TRBV6-3; clone size: many; D gene: .; J gene: TRBJ1-1
CDR3 protein: CASSIVRANYGYTF; V gene: TRBV19; clone size: .; D gene: .; J gene: TRBJ1-2
CDR3 protein: CASSLGDPPEQYF; V gene: TRBV18; clone size: .; D gene: .; J gene: TRBJ2-7
CDR3 protein: CASRRQGANQPQHF; V gene: TRBV21-1; clone size: .; D gene: .; J gene: TRBJ1-5
CDR3 protein: CASSLVQGDQPQHF; V gene: TRBV28; clone size: .; D gene: .; J gene: TRBJ1-5
CDR3 protein: CASRPFRDSEAFF; V gene: TRBV28; clone size: .; D gene: TRBD1; J gene: TRBJ1-1
CDR3 protein: CAIRRQEDQPQHF; V gene: TRBV10-3; clone size: .; D gene: .; J gene: TRBJ1-5
CDR3 protein: CASSYTGYNSPLHF; V gene: TRBV19; clone size: .; D gene: .; J gene: TRBJ1-6
CDR3 protein: CARSAPRPEKGDTEAFF; V gene: TRBV5-3; clone size: .; D gene: .; J gene: TRBJ1-1
CDR3 protein: CASSEGPGYNSPLHF; V gene: TRBV2; clone size: many; D gene: .; J gene: TRBJ1-6
CDR3 protein: CASSLGQGVFEQYF; V gene: TRBV7-2; clone size: .; D gene: TRBD1; J gene: TRBJ2-7
CDR3 protein: CASSAQGPPGNTIYF; V gene: TRBV2; clone size: .; D gene: .; J gene: TRBJ1-3
CDR3 protein: CASSEGRAWETQYF; V gene: TRBV2; clone size: .; D gene: .; J gene: TRBJ2-5
CDR3 protein: CASSTGLAGGTDIQYF; V gene: TRBV11-1; clone size: .; D gene: TRBD2; J gene: TRBJ2-4
CDR3 protein: CSASDTDTQYF; V gene: TRBV20-1; clone size: .; D gene: .; J gene: TRBJ2-3
CDR3 protein: CASSAGGNWNSPLHF; V gene: TRBV6-4; clone size: .; D gene: .; J gene: TRBJ1-6
CDR3 protein: CASSQESGTIYGYTF; V gene: TRBV4-1; clone size: few; D gene: .; J gene: TRBJ1-2
CDR3 protein: CATSRDEPVTQYF; V gene: TRBV15; clone size: .; D gene: .; J gene: TRBJ2-3
CDR3 protein: CATSRGGTGRDQPQHF; V gene: TRBV15; clone size: once; D gene: TRBD1; J gene: TRBJ1-5
CDR3 protein: CASSPYRPGAYEQYF; V gene: TRBV5-8; clone size: .; D gene: .; J gene: TRBJ2-7
CDR3 protein: CASSRDRGTGELFF; V gene: TRBV5-1; clone size: .; D gene: TRBD1; J gene: TRBJ2-2